Reported below is one TCR beta chain. The CDR3 totals 15 residues. With V trimmed by 0 bases and J by 2 bases, 2 bases remained unmatched. Germline V gives CDR1 SGHRS, CDR2 YFSETQ. This entry comes from a study of blood T cell repertoires in COVID-19. About the research overall: The cDNA or gDNA used as material had been derived from T cells, B-cell-depleted T cells, or PBMCs.

Generated by immunoSEQ multiplex PCR, the TCRdb table keeps only in-frame clones and is missing some. The sample carries 150,000 to 170,000 clones, around three quarters recorded once. Sequencing was done on a sample of peripheral blood. The clonotype comes from an elderly man with acute or convalescent COVID-19. This sequence joins TRBV5-1 and TRBJ2-1, with 7 bases matching TRBD1. CDR3 protein: CASSLVTGTYNEQFF. DNA of the CDR3: TGCGCCAGCAGCTTGGTGACAGGGACCTACAATGAGCAGTTCTTC.